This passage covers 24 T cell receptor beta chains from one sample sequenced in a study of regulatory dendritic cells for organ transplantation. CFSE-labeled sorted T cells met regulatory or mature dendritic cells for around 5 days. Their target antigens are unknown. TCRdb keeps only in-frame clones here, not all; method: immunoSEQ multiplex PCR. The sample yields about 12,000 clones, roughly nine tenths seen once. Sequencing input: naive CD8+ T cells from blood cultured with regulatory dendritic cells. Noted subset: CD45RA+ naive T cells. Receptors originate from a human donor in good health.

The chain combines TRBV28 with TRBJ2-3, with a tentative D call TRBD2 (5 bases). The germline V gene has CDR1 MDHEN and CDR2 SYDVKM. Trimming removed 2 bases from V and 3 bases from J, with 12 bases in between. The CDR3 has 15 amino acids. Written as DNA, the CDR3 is TGTGCCAGCAGTTTAACCGACTATCATACAGATACGCAGTATTTT. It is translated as CASSLTDYHTDTQYF.

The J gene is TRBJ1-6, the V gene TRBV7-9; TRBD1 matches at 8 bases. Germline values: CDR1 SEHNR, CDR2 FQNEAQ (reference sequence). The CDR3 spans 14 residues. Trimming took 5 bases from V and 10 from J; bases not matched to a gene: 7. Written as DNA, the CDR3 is TGTGCCAGCAGCCCCGGACAGGGAGGGTCACCCCTCCACTTT. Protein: CASSPGQGGSPLHF.

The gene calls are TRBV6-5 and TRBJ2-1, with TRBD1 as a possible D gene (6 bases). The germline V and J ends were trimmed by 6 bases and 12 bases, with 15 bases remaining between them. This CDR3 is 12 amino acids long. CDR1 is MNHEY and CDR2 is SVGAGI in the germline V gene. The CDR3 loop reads CASRDPGHGQFF. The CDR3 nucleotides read TGTGCCAGCAGAGACCCGGGACACGGGCAGTTCTTC.

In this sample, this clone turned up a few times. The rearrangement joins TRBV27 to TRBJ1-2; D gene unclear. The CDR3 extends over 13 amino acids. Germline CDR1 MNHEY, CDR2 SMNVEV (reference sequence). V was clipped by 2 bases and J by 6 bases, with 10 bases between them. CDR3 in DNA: TGTGCCAGCAGTTTACGAGGGTTTAATGGCTACACCTTC. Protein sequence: CASSLRGFNGYTF.

CDR3 loop: CASSDWDIQYF. Written as DNA, the CDR3 is TGTGCCAGCAGTGATTGGGACATTCAGTACTTC. The V gene is TRBV2, the J gene TRBJ2-4, with D hard to call. CDR3 length: 11 amino acids. Trimming took 3 bases from V and 8 from J, leaving 5 bases between them. Germline V gene data show CDR1 as SNHLY and CDR2 as FYNNEI. Based on the CDR3 plus reference TRBV2 and TRBJ2-4, the full variable domain is EPEVTQTPSHQVTQMGQEVILRCVPISNHLYFYWYRQILGQKVEFLVSFYNNEISEKSEIFDDQFSVERPDGSNFTLKIRSTKLEDSAMYFCASSDWDIQYFGAGTRLSVL.

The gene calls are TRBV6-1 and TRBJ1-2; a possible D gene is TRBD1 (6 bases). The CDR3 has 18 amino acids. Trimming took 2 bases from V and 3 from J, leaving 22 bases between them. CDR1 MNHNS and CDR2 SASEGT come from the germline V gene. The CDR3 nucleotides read TGTGCCAGCAGTGAACTTTTGTTACAGGGCGAAACGGACTATGGCTACACCTTC. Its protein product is CASSELLLQGETDYGYTF.

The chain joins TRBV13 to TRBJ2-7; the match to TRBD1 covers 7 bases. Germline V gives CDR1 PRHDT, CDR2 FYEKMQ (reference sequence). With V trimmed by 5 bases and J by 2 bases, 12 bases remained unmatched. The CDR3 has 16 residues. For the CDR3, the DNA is TGTGCCAGCAGCAAAACAGCGACAGGGCACCCCTACGAGCAGTACTTC. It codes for CASSKTATGHPYEQYF.

The DNA of the CDR3 is TGTGCCAGCAGCTTACCTGGGAGTTTCTACGAGCAGTACTTC. As protein: CASSLPGSFYEQYF. The V call is TRBV11-1, the J call TRBJ2-7; perhaps TRBD2 as D (5 bases). The CDR3 extends over 14 amino acids. Trimming pared 2 bases from V and 3 bases from J, leaving 11 bases between. In germline, CDR1 is SGHAT, CDR2 FQDESV (reference sequence).

CDR3 region: CASSLYRRTEAFF. As DNA, the CDR3 is TGTGCCAGCAGTTTATACCGCCGGACTGAAGCTTTCTTT. The rearrangement joins TRBV27 to TRBJ1-1; unclear D gene. Germline V gives CDR1 MNHEY, CDR2 SMNVEV (reference sequence). This CDR3 spans 13 amino acids. The V gene lost 1 base and the J gene lost 5 bases, with 8 bases spanning the gap.

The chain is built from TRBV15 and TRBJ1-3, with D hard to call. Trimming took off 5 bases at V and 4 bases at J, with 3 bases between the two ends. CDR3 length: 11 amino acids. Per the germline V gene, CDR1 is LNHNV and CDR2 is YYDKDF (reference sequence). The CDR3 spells CATSPGNTIYF. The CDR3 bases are TGTGCCACCAGCCCGGGAAACACCATATATTTT. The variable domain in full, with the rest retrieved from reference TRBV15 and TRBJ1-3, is DAMVIQNPRYQVTQFGKPVTLSCSQTLNHNVMYWYQQKSSQAPKLLFHYYDKDFNNEADTPDNFQSRRPNTSFCFLDIRSPGLGDTAMYLCATSPGNTIYFGEGSWLTVV.

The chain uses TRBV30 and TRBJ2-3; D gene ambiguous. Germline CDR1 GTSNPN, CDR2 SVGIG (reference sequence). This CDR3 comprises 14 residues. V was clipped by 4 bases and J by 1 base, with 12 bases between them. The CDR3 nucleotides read TGTGCCTGGAATCTAGTTATTGGCACAGATACGCAGTATTTT. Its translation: CAWNLVIGTDTQYF.

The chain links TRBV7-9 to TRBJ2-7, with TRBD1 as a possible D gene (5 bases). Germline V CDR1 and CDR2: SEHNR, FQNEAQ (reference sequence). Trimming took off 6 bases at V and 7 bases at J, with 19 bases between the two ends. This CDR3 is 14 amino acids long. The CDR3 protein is CASRPDMMFEEQYF. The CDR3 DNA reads TGTGCCAGCAGGCCGGACATGATGTTTGAGGAGCAGTACTTC.

The CDR3 DNA reads as TGTGCCAGCAGCTTAGACAATGAGCAGTTCTTC. Translated: CASSLDNEQFF. This sequence joins TRBV7-9 and TRBJ2-1; D not certain. The CDR3 runs to 11 residues. Trimming stripped 1 base from V and 5 bases from J, with 0 bases between. CDR1 and CDR2 from the germline V gene are SEHNR and FQNEAQ (reference sequence). Based on the CDR3 plus reference TRBV7-9 and TRBJ2-1, the full variable domain is DTGVSQNPRHKITKRGQNVTFRCDPISEHNRLYWYRQTLGQGPEFLTYFQNEAQLEKSRLLSDRFSAERPKGSFSTLEIQRTEQGDSAMYLCASSLDNEQFFGPGTRLTVL.

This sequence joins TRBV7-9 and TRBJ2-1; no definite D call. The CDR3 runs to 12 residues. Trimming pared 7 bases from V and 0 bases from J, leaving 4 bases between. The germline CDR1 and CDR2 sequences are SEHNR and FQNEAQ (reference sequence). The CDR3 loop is CASTLSYNEQFF. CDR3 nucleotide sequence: TGTGCCAGCACCCTCTCCTACAATGAGCAGTTCTTC.

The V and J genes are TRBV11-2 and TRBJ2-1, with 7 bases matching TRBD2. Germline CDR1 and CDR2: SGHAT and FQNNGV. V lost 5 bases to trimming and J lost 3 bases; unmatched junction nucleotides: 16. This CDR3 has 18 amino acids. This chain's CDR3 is CASSPKFDLAAIYNEQFF. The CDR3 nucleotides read TGTGCCAGCAGCCCTAAGTTCGATCTAGCGGCTATCTACAATGAGCAGTTCTTC.

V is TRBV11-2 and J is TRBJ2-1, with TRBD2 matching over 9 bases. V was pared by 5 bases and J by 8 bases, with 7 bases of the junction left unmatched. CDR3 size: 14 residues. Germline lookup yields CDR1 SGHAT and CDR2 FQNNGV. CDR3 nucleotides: TGTGCCAGCAGCCCTAGAGGCGGGAGGGATGAGCAGTTCTTC. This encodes CASSPRGGRDEQFF.

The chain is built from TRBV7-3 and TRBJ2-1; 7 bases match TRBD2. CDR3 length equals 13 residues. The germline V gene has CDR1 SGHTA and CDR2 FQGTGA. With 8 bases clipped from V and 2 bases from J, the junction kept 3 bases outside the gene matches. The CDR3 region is CASAGVAYNEQFF. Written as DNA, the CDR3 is TGTGCCAGCGCGGGGGTAGCCTACAATGAGCAGTTCTTC.

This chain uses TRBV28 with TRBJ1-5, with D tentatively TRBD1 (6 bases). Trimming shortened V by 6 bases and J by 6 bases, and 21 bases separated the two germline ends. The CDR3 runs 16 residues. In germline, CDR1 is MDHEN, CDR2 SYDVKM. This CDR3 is CASRKTTTGLVQPQHF. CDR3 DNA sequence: TGTGCCAGCAGAAAAACCACTACAGGGTTAGTTCAGCCCCAGCATTTT.

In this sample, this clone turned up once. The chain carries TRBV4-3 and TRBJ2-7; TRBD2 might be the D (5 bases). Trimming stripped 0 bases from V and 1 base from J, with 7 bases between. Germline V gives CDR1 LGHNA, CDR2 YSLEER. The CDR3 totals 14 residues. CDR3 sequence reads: CASSQDGISYEQYF. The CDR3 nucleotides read TGCGCCAGCAGCCAAGACGGGATATCCTACGAGCAGTACTTC.

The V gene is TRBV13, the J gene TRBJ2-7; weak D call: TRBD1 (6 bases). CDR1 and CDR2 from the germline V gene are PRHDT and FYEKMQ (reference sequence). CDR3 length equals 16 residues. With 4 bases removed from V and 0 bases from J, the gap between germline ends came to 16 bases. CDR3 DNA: TGTGCCAGCAGCTCACGGAAACAGGGAAGCTCCTACGAGCAGTACTTC. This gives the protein CASSSRKQGSSYEQYF.

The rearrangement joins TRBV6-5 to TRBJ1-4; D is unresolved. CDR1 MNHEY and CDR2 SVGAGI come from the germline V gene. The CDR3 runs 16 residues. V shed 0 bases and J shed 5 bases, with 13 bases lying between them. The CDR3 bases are TGTGCCAGCAGTTACTCAGGAGCCGCCGAAAATGAAAAACTGTTTTTT. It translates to CASSYSGAAENEKLFF.

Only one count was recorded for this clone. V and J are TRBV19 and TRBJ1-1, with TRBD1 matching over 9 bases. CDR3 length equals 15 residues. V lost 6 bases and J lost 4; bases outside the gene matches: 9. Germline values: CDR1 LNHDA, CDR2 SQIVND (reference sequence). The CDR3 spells CASSPWTGVGTEAFF. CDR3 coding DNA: TGTGCCAGTAGCCCCTGGACAGGGGTCGGCACTGAAGCTTTCTTT.

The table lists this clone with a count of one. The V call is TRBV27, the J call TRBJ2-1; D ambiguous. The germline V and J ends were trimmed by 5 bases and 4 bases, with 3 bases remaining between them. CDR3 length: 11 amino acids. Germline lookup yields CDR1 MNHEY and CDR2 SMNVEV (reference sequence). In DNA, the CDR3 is TGTGCCAGCAGTGATTACAATGAGCAGTTCTTC. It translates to CASSDYNEQFF.

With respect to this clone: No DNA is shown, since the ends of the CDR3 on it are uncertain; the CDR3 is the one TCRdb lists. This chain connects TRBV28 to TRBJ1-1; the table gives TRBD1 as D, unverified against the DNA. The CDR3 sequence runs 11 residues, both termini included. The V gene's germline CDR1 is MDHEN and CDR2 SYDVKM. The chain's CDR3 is CASSWGVGTLF.